The entry below gives a single T cell receptor beta chain sequence along with its context. TCRdb's copy holds only in-frame clones and misses some; the assay was immunoSEQ multiplex PCR. The table includes about 81,000 clones, roughly 96% detected once. This CDR3 is 12 amino acids long. Looked up from germline, CDR1 is SNHLY and CDR2 is FYNNEI. V was pared by 6 bases and J by 7 bases, with 2 bases of the junction left unmatched. The sample originates from a study of blood T cell repertoires in COVID-19. Sequencing was done on a sample of peripheral blood. The rearrangement uses TRBV2 and TRBJ1-4, with 7 nucleotides matching TRBD1. The receptor was derived from a human donor with active COVID-19. The donor label of this sample is uncertain. CDR3 coding DNA: TGTGCCAGCAGGACAGGGAGTGAAAAACTGTTTTTT. This codes for CASRTGSEKLFF.